This entry is about one T cell receptor (beta chain). Its antigen is unknown. Each CDR3 protein gets one entry after TCRdb re-called the RT-PCR reads with MiXCR. Of about 700,000 distinct CDR3 sequences in the sample, approximately 13% were seen once. This sample is drawn from a study of response to subunit inactivated influenza vaccine. The CDR3 consists of 16 residues. Unmatched junction bases numbered 10, after V lost 3 bases and J lost 2 bases. Looked up from germline, CDR1 is MNHEY and CDR2 is SVGEGT. Regarding the study as a whole: Each seasonal influenza vaccination recruits few new T cells, the authors suggested.

The sequences come from PBMCs from blood, collected 14 days before vaccination. This TCR came from a man over 45 who received an inactivated influenza vaccine. The rearrangement uses TRBV6-2 or TRBV6-3 and TRBJ2-7, with 7 bases fitting TRBD2. CDR3 DNA sequence: TGTGCCAGCAGTTATGCCCTAGCGGAAAAAACCTACGAGCAGTACTTC. Protein product: CASSYALAEKTYEQYF.